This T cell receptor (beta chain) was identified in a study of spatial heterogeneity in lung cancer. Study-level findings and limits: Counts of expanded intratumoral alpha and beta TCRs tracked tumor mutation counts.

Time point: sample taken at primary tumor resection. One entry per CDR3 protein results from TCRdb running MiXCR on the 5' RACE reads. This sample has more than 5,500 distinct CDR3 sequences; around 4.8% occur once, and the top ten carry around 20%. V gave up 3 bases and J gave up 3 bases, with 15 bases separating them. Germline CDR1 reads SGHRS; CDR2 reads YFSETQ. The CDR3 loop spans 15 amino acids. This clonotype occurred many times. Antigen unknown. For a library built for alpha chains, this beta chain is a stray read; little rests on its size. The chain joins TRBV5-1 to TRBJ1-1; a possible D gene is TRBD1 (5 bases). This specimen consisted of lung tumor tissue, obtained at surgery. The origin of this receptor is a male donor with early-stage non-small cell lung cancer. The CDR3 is CASSSSGERDTEAFF. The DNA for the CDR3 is TGCGCCAGCAGCTCATCGGGGGAGAGGGACACTGAAGCTTTCTTT.